Below, 14 T cell receptor beta chains from the same sample are listed, as sequenced in a study of cytomegalovirus exposure and HLA in healthy donors listed by TCRdb under 2017. Preparation of the library involved the immunoSEQ multiplex PCR assay. For the multiplex PCR, a mixture combining 60 forward primers for TCR Vbeta segments and 13 reverse primers for TCR Jbeta segments was used. Drawn from immuneACCESS, this table holds only the in-frame rearrangements with V and J called that TCRdb kept. Clones are partly lost; checked studies trace under half to an unresolved V gene and leave the rest unexplained. In this sample the table shows over 150,000 clones, 80% of which occur a single time. The ten largest clones add up to under 6% of the sample. Sequencing used PBMCs. These receptors were taken from a man younger than 40 in good health and CMV-seronegative.

This clone has more than one count but fewer than ten. J is TRBJ2-7 and V is TRBV7-6, with a tentative D call TRBD1 (5 bases). CDR3 length: 12 amino acids. Trimming stripped 3 bases from V and 5 bases from J, with 8 bases between. The V gene's germline CDR1 is SGHVS and CDR2 FNYEAQ. For the CDR3, the DNA is TGTGCCAGCAGCTTGGGCAGGGACGAGCAGTACTTC. Encoded protein: CASSLGRDEQYF. Full variable domain (rest looked up from reference TRBV7-6 and TRBJ2-7): GAGVSQSPRYKVTKRGQDVALRCDPISGHVSLYWYRQALGQGPEFLTYFNYEAQQDKSGLPNDRFSAERPEGSISTLTIQRTEQRDSAMYRCASSLGRDEQYFGPGTRLTVT.

The gene calls are TRBV15 and TRBJ2-5; the D gene is possibly TRBD2 (5 bases). Trimming stripped 6 bases from V and 4 bases from J, with 12 bases between. Germline assignment: CDR1 LNHNV and CDR2 YYDKDF (reference sequence). This CDR3 contains 13 residues. CDR3 loop: CATSPWSGETQYF. CDR3 nucleotides: TGTGCCACCAGTCCCTGGAGCGGAGAGACCCAGTACTTC.

The rearrangement uses TRBV2 and TRBJ1-1, with D uncertain. Germline V gene lookup returns CDR1 SNHLY and CDR2 FYNNEI. This CDR3 spans 14 amino acids. V was pared by 11 bases and J by 2 bases, with 18 bases between. The chain's CDR3 is CAPGPESINTEAFF. In nucleotides, the CDR3 is TGTGCCCCGGGTCCAGAGTCCATTAACACTGAAGCTTTCTTT.

The chain combines TRBV5-1 with TRBJ1-2, with 9 nucleotides matching TRBD1. V was pared by 3 bases and J by 2 bases, with 2 bases of the junction left unmatched. The CDR3 is 14 residues long. Germline V gene sequence: CDR1 SGHRS, CDR2 YFSETQ. CDR3 region: CASSSGTGNYGYTF. CDR3 DNA sequence: TGCGCCAGCAGCTCGGGGACAGGGAACTATGGCTACACCTTC.

In this sample, this clone turned up a few times. J is TRBJ1-1 and V is TRBV9; D gene ambiguous. Trimming stripped 4 bases from V and 1 base from J, with 8 bases between. There are 13 residues in the CDR3. Germline loops: CDR1 SGDLS, CDR2 YYNGEE. This chain's CDR3 is CASSRAENTEAFF. The DNA of the CDR3 is TGTGCCAGCAGCAGAGCCGAGAACACTGAAGCTTTCTTT.

The rearrangement uses TRBV2 and TRBJ2-2; no reliable D call. The V end was cut by 4 bases, the J end by 6 bases, with 15 bases between. This CDR3 spans 15 amino acids. Germline loops: CDR1 SNHLY, CDR2 FYNNEI. CDR3 sequence reads: CASSASGTVAGELFF. CDR3 DNA sequence: TGTGCCAGCAGTGCCTCCGGTACAGTGGCCGGGGAGCTGTTTTTT. Full variable domain (rest looked up from reference TRBV2 and TRBJ2-2): EPEVTQTPSHQVTQMGQEVILRCVPISNHLYFYWYRQILGQKVEFLVSFYNNEISEKSEIFDDQFSVERPDGSNFTLKIRSTKLEDSAMYFCASSASGTVAGELFFGEGSRLTVL.

The chain is built from TRBV4-2 and TRBJ2-1; perhaps TRBD1 as D (5 bases). The CDR3 totals 13 residues. Per the germline V gene, CDR1 is LGHNA and CDR2 is YNFKEQ. Trimming left V 0 bases short and J 15 bases short, with 15 bases between. For the CDR3, the DNA is TGTGCCAGCAGCCAAGATCAGGGCAGACCTTGGTTCTTC. Protein product: CASSQDQGRPWFF.

A few counts support this clone. This chain links TRBV6-1 with TRBJ1-5, with 11 bases identical to TRBD1. The CDR3 totals 14 residues. Germline V gene lookup returns CDR1 MNHNS and CDR2 SASEGT. The V gene end was trimmed by 7 bases and the J gene end by 9 bases; junction bases not matched to a gene: 8. The CDR3 spells CASIGDRGGWPQHF. CDR3 DNA sequence: TGTGCCAGCATCGGGGACAGGGGGGGATGGCCCCAGCATTTT.

The chain recombines TRBV5-3 with TRBJ2-1, with a tentative D call TRBD2 (6 bases). TRBV5-3 is an ORF; its function is uncertain. Trimming removed 1 base at V and 10 bases at J, with 12 bases between. This CDR3 has 13 residues. CDR3 sequence: CARSLIGGEEQFF. CDR3 sequence (DNA): TGTGCCAGAAGCTTGATCGGGGGTGAGGAGCAGTTCTTC.

The chain links TRBV7-9 to TRBJ2-5; 7 nucleotides line up with TRBD1. Germline CDR1 and CDR2: SEHNR and FQNEAQ (reference sequence). This CDR3 comprises 16 residues. With 3 bases clipped from V and 5 bases from J, the junction kept 12 bases outside the gene matches. The CDR3 protein is CASSFDRVVFGETQYF. The CDR3 region has the DNA TGTGCCAGCAGCTTTGACAGGGTGGTTTTCGGCGAGACCCAGTACTTC.

The chain recombines TRBV4-1 with TRBJ1-2; D is ambiguous. Trimming took 4 bases from V and 8 from J, leaving 20 bases between them. Germline-derived CDR1 and CDR2 are MGHRA and YSYEKL. The CDR3 is 15 residues long. The CDR3 is CASSLDQDSEGGYTF. DNA of the CDR3: TGCGCCAGCAGCCTTGACCAGGACTCGGAAGGCGGCTACACCTTC.

The genes are TRBV11-2 and TRBJ1-1, with D unclear. CDR1 SGHAT and CDR2 FQNNGV come from the germline V gene. Deletions cut 5 bases from V and 5 bases from J, with 9 bases between. The CDR3 runs 12 residues. The CDR3 here is CASSRLGTEAFF. The DNA for the CDR3 is TGTGCCAGCAGCCGGCTCGGGACTGAAGCTTTCTTT.

The genes are TRBV4-2 and TRBJ2-1; TRBD2 might be the D (6 bases). V lost 0 bases, J lost 5 bases, and 14 bases lay in between. The CDR3 has 16 amino acids. Germline loops: CDR1 LGHNA, CDR2 YNFKEQ. The DNA of the CDR3 is TGTGCCAGCAGCCAAGAACGCGGGAAGTACAACAATGAGCAGTTCTTC. It specifies CASSQERGKYNNEQFF.

This chain links TRBV5-1 with TRBJ2-7; 12 nucleotides align to TRBD1. The CDR3 is 16 amino acids. V lost 4 bases and J lost 1; bases outside the gene matches: 6. Germline CDR1 SGHRS, CDR2 YFSETQ. The CDR3 loop is CASSVQGQGASYEQYF. For the CDR3, the DNA is TGCGCCAGCAGCGTACAGGGACAGGGGGCGTCCTACGAGCAGTACTTC.